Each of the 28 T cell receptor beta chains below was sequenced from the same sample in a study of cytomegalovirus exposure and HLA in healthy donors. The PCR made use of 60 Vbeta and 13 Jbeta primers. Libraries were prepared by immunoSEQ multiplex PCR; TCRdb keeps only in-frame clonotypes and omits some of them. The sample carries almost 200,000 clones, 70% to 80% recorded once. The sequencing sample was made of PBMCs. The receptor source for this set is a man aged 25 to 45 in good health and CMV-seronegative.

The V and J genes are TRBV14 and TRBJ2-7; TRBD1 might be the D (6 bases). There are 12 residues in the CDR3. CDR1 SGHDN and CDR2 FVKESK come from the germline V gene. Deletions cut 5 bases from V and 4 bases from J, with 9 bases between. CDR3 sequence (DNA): TGTGCCAGCAGCTACAGGGTTTACGAGCAGTACTTC. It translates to CASSYRVYEQYF.

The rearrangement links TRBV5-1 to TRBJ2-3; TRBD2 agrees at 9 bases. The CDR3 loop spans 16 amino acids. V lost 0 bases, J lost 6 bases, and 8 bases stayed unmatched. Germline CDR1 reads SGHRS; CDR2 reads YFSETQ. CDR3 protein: CASSLVAGAPGDTQYF. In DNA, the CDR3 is TGCGCCAGCAGCTTGGTAGCGGGAGCCCCTGGTGATACGCAGTATTTT.

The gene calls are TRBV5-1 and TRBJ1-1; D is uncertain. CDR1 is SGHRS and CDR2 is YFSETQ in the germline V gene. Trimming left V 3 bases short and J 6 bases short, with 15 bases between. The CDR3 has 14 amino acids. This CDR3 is CASSSYLGVAEAFF. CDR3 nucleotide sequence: TGCGCCAGCAGCTCTTACTTGGGAGTGGCTGAAGCTTTCTTT.

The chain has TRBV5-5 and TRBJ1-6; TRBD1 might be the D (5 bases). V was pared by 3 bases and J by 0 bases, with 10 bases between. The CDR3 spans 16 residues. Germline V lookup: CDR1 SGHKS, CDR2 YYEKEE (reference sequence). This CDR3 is CASSSGGGSYNSPLHF. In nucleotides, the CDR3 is TGTGCCAGCAGCTCGGGGGGGGGCTCCTATAATTCACCCCTCCACTTT.

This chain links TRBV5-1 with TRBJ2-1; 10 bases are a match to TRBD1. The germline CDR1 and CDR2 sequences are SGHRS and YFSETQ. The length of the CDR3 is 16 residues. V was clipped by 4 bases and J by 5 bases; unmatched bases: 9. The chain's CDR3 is CASSTGTGDVNNEQFF. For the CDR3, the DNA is TGCGCCAGCAGCACCGGGACAGGGGATGTAAACAATGAGCAGTTCTTC. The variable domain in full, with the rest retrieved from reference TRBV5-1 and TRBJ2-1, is KAGVTQTPRYLIKTRGQQVTLSCSPISGHRSVSWYQQTPGQGLQFLFEYFSETQRNKGNFPGRFSGRQFSNSRSEMNVSTLELGDSALYLCASSTGTGDVNNEQFFGPGTRLTVL.

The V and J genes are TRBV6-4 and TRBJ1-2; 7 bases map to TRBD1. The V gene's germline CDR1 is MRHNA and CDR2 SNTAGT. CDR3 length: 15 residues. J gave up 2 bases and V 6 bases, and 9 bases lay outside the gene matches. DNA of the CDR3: TGTGCCAGCAGCCCACGACGGGACAGCAACTATGGCTACACCTTC. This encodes CASSPRRDSNYGYTF.

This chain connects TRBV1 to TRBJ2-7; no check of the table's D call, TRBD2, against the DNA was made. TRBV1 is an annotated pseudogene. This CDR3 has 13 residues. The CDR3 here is CTQRGLAGYEQYF. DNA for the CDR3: TGCACCCAACGGGGGCTAGCGGGATACGAGCAGTACTTC.

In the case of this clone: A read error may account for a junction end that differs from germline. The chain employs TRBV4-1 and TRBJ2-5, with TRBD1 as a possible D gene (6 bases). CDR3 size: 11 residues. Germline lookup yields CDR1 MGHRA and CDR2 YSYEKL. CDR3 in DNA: TGCACCAGCAGCACCAACAGGGCCCAGTACTTC. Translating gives CTSSTNRAQYF.

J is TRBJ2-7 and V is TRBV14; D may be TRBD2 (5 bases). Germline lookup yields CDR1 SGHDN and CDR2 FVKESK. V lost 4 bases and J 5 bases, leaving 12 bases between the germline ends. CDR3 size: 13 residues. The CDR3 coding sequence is TGTGCCAGCAGCCTGAATCTGAGGGACGAGCAGTACTTC. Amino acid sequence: CASSLNLRDEQYF.

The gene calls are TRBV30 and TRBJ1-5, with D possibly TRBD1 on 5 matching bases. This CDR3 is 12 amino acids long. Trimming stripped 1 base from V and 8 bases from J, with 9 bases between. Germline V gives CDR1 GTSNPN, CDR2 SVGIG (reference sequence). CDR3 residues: CAWSGGGEPQHF. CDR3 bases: TGTGCCTGGAGTGGGGGAGGGGAGCCCCAGCATTTT.

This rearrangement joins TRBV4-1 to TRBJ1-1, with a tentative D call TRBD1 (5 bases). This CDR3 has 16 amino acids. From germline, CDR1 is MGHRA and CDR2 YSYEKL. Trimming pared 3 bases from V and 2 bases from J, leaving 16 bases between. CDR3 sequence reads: CASSQPLRGSNTEAFF. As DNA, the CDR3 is TGCGCCAGCAGCCAGCCATTAAGGGGTAGCAACACTGAAGCTTTCTTT.

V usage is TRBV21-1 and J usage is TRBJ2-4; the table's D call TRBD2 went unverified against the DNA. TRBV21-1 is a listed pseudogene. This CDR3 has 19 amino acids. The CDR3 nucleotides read TGTGCCAGCAGCAAAGGGACTAGCGGGAGAGATGGGGCCAAAAACATTCAGTACTTC. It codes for CASSKGTSGRDGAKNIQYF.

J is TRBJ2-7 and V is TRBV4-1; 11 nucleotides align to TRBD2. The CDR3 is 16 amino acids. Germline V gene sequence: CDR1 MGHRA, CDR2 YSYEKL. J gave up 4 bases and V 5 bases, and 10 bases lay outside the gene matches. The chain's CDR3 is CASSSVLLAGVYEQYF. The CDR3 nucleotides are TGCGCCAGCAGCTCCGTCCTACTAGCGGGAGTTTACGAGCAGTACTTC.

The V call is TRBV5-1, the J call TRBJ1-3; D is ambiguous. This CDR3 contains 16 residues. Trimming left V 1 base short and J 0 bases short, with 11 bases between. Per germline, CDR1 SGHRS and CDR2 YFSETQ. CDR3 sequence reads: CASSLRRGSSGNTIYF. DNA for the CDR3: TGCGCCAGCAGCTTGCGACGAGGGAGCTCTGGAAACACCATATATTTT.

CDR3 coding DNA: TGTGCCAGCAGTGTTCCTAGCGAGGCAGATACGCAGTATTTT. It encodes CASSVPSEADTQYF. V and J are TRBV6-1 and TRBJ2-3, with D perhaps TRBD2 (6 bases). Trimming cost V 4 bases and J 4 bases, with 12 bases left between them. The CDR3 contains 14 residues. CDR1 is MNHNS and CDR2 is SASEGT in the germline V gene.

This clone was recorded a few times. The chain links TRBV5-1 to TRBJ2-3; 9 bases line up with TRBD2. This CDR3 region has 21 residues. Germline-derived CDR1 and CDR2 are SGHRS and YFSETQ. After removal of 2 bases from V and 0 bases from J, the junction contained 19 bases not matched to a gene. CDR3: CASSFLTRGSGSPGSTDTQYF. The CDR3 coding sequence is TGCGCCAGCAGCTTCCTCACGCGGGGTAGCGGGAGTCCCGGTAGCACAGATACGCAGTATTTT.

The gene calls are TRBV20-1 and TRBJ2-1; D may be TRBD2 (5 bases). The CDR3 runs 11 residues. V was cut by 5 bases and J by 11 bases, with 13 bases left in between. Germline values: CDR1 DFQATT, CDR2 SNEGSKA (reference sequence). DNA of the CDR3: TGCAGTGCTGCCACCACCGGGAAGCAGTTCTTC. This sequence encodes CSAATTGKQFF.

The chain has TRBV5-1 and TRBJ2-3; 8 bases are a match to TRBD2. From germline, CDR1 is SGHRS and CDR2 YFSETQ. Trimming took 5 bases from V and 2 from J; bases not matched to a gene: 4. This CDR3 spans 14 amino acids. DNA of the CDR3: TGCGCCAGCAGACTAGCGGATCTCACAGATACGCAGTATTTT. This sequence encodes CASRLADLTDTQYF.

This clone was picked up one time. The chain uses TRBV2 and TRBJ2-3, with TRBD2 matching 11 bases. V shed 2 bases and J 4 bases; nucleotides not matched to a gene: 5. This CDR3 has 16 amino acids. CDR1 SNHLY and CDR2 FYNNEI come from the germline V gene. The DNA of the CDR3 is TGTGCCAGCAGTGAACTAGCGGGAGGTACGGCAGATACGCAGTATTTT. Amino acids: CASSELAGGTADTQYF.

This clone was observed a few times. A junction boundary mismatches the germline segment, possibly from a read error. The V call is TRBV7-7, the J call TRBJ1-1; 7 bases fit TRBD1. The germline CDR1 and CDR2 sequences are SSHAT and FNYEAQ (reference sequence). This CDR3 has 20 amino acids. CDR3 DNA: TGTGCTAGCAGCTTCCCAGAAAACAGGGGCCACTGGATAATGAACACTGAAGCTTTCTTT. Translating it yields CASSFPENRGHWIMNTEAFF.

Here the CDR3 DNA reads TGTGCCAGCAGCGGTGGACTTTCCACAGATACGCAGTATTTT. Its protein product is CASSGGLSTDTQYF. The genes are TRBV6-1 and TRBJ2-3, with D possibly being TRBD2 (5 bases). In germline, CDR1 is MNHNS, CDR2 SASEGT. Trimming pared 6 bases from V and 2 bases from J, leaving 12 bases between. The CDR3 consists of 14 residues.

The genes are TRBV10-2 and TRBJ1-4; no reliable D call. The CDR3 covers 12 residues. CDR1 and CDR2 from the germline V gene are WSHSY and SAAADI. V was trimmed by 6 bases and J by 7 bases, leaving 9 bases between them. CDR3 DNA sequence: TGCGCCAGCAGAAGAGAGGGTGAAAAACTGTTTTTT. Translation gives CASRREGEKLFF.

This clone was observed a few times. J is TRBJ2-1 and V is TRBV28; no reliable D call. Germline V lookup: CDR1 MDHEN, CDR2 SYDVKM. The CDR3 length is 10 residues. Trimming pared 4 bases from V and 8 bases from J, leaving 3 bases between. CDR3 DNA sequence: TGTGCCAGCAGTTCGTATGAGCAGTTCTTC. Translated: CASSSYEQFF.

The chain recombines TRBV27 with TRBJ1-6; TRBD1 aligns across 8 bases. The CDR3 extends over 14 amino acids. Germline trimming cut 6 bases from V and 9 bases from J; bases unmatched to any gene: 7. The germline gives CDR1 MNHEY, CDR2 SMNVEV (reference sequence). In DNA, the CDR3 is TGTGCCAGCAGGGAATCAGGGGGCCGTTCACCCCTCCACTTT. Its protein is CASRESGGRSPLHF.

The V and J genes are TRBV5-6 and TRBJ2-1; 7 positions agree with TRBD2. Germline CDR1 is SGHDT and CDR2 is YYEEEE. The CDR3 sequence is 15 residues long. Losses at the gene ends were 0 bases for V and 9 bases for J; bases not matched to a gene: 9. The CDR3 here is CASSLERRGRSEQFF. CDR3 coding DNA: TGTGCCAGCAGCTTGGAACGGCGGGGGAGGAGTGAGCAGTTCTTC.

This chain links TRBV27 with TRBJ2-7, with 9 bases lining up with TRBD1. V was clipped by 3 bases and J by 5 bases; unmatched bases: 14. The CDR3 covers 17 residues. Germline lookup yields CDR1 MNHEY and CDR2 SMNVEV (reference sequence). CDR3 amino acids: CASSFRRIGTGPHEQYF. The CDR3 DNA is TGTGCCAGCAGTTTCCGTCGAATCGGGACAGGGCCCCACGAGCAGTACTTC.

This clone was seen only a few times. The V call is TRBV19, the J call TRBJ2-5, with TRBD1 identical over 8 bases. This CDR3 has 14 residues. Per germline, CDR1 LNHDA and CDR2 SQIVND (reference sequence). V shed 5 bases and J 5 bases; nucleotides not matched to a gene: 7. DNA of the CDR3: TGTGCCAGTAGTCCCCGGACAGGGTGGGAGACCCAGTACTTC. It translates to CASSPRTGWETQYF.

DNA of the CDR3: TGTGCCAGCAGCTTGTCGGGGAAAGACACTGAAGCTTTCTTT. Translating it yields CASSLSGKDTEAFF. The chain combines TRBV5-6 with TRBJ1-1; no clear D gene. Germline V lookup: CDR1 SGHDT, CDR2 YYEEEE. The V and J ends lost 1 base and 3 bases respectively, with 10 bases between them. The CDR3 loop spans 14 amino acids.